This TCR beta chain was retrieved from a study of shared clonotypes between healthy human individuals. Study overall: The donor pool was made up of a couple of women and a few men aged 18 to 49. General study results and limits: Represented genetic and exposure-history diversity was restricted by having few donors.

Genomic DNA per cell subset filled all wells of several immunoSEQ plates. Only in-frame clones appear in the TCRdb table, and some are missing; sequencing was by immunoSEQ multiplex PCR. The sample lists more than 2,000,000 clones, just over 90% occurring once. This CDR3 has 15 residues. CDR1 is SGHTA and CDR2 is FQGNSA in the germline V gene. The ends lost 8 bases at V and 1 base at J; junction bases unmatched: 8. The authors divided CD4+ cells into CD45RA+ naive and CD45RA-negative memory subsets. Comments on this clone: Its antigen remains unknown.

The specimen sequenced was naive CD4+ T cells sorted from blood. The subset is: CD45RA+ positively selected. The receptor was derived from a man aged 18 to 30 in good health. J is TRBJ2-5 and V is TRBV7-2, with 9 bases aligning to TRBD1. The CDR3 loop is CASSRGQGSQETQYF. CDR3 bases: TGTGCCAGCTCCAGAGGACAGGGGAGCCAAGAGACCCAGTACTTC.